This T cell receptor (beta chain) stems from a study of control samples from healthy donors and cancer patients. The CDR3 runs to 13 residues. V lost 5 bases, J lost 6 bases, and 13 bases lay in between. The germline gives CDR1 SGHTA, CDR2 FQGNSA. The table came from immunoSEQ multiplex PCR; TCRdb's copy has only in-frame clones and leaves some out. The table records approximately 130,000 clones, around 87% of them present only once. The chain uses TRBV7-2 and TRBJ1-2; TRBD1 is a possible D gene (6 bases). This TCR derives from a man in his forties in good health. Source material: blood. The CDR3 nucleotides read TGTGCCAGCAGCCCACAGGGAAGGGATGGCTACACCTTC. Protein sequence: CASSPQGRDGYTF.